The source of this TCR beta chain is a study of regulatory T cells in long-lasting Graves disease (dated by TCRdb to the early 2020s). At the level of the whole study: In the newly diagnosed Graves' disease group, patients had been taking antithyroid drugs for less than 3 months. A total of 35 or so samples were covered by TCR sequencing, comprising approximately 13 persistent and around 20 newly diagnosed Graves' disease patients. The study took place in China and was registered as a clinical trial. This study used TCR sequencing and RNA sequencing of peripheral blood to compare persistent Graves' disease patients against newly diagnosed Graves' disease patients. Broader findings and caveats from the paper: Because the primary lesion, thyroid tissue, could not be accessed, the study looked at peripheral blood alone. TRBV28, TRBJ1-2 and TRBJ2-5 were preferentially used in persistent disease, while TRBV20-1 and TRBJ2-1 were favored in newly diagnosed disease. Sequencing and analysis were restricted to the TCR beta chain. As a limitation, the authors acknowledged that the small sample size may reduce accuracy. A larger number of public clonotypes was shared among persistent patients (2,741) than among newly diagnosed patients (around 890). Persistent Graves' disease patients showed lower TCR Shannon entropy and fewer highly expanded clones than newly diagnosed patients, suggesting clonal expansion.

According to the study, the label for this sample's time point signals: newly diagnosed GD, antithyroid drugs for less than 3 months. For both TCR sequencing and RNA sequencing, RNA was extracted from PBMCs in TRIzol. The diagnosis of Graves' disease followed American Thyroid Association guidelines. Patients for the study were recruited at an endocrinology department in Xi'an, China. Each patient gave approximately 10 milliliters of peripheral blood, collected in an EDTA anticoagulant tube. Ficoll Paque Plus density gradient separation was used to isolate PBMCs, and no further T cell sorting was done. An Agilent 2100 Bioanalyzer and agarose gel were used to check RNA quality, and a NanoDrop 2000 was used to measure RNA concentration. For this clonotype: Its binding antigen is unknown. Base qualities were left out, and no much larger clone turns up one base away.

There are 14 amino acids in the CDR3, from cysteine to phenylalanine inclusive. The only DNA kept is the CDR3, 42 bases in frame from the first base. V and J are trimmed by 4 bases and 7 bases, and the gene matches miss 5 bases of the junction. CDR1 SGDLS and CDR2 YYNGEE are derived from the germline V gene. The library came from multiplex PCR. For sequencing, an Illumina HiSeq 4000 was employed. TCR beta libraries were built with iRepertoire HTBI primers and Arm-PCR amplification of CDR3 regions. Gel purification was performed on PCR products prior to sequencing. Per the authors' processing: Gene usage analysis of CDR3 amino acid clonotypes used the 60 to 80 TRBV and 12 to 15 TRBJ segments found across samples. COPE and FqMerger were used to merge the filtered high-quality paired reads into contigs. BLAST was used to align contigs to IMGT TRBV, TRBD and TRBJ reference genes, and CDR3 was defined according to IMGT. Any clonotype with a frequency above 0.1% was classified as a highly expanded clone. Shannon entropy was used to measure repertoire diversity, and the Gini coefficient was used to measure V-J evenness. A clonotype found in more than one individual was treated as public. TCRdb trimmed public reads at Q25 via fastp, called clones via MiXCR and kept in-frame beta chains. Rows with a matching CDR3 protein are joined into one entry that keeps the most common DNA and genes. These V and J calls are TCRdb output, not the study's own analysis. The sample table contains hundreds of thousands of distinct CDR3 sequences; only one count was recorded for roughly a sixth of them. In total, the top ten clones hold around 12% of the sample.

This same sample was also part of a study on T cells in Graves' hyperthyroidism and ophthalmopathy. Per that second paper: Graves' hyperthyroidism was defined as stable when no progression to ophthalmopathy occurred over 18 months of follow-up. Hyperthyroidism patients were newly diagnosed, with disease duration under 2 months, and aged 18 to 65 years. Any patient with an uncontrolled infection, another autoimmune disease, pregnancy or lactation was excluded. Diagnoses relied on clinical symptoms, serum thyroxine and TRAb, thyroid ultrasound and orbital computed tomography. For the first round of RT-PCR on the TCR CDR3, the HTBI primer set was used together with the Qiagen OneStep RT-PCR kit. Most expanded thyroid clonotypes (frequency above 0.001) were also detected in blood, suggesting blood repertoires may reflect thyroid immune responses. A 13 V-J signature model separated ophthalmopathy from stable hyperthyroidism, with 87.88% sensitivity and about 81% specificity in cross-validation and 80%/75% in testing. In validation, the model predicted progression to ophthalmopathy a median of around 6.5 months before onset, with approximately 68% sensitivity and just under 75% specificity. A discovery cohort of roughly 96 patients, about 40 with Graves' ophthalmopathy and 57 with stable Graves' hyperthyroidism, was used to find distinguishing TCR V-J signatures. Whether ophthalmopathy could be predicted prospectively was tested in an independent validation cohort made up of 18 to 20 hyperthyroidism patients plus 17 patients who later progressed to ophthalmopathy. The 75 to 100 discovery patients were randomly split 7:3 into training and test sets. Thyroid tissue and blood T-cell repertoires from six Graves' hyperthyroidism patients were also compared in the study. Once sampling was done, hyperthyroidism patients were given methimazole at a starting dose of 30 mg daily, whereas ophthalmopathy patients were given high-dose intravenous methylprednisolone. A second multiplex PCR round built the libraries, followed by size selection and purification. Libraries were sequenced paired-end with 100 bp reads on an Illumina HiSeq2000. Raw data were processed with SOAPnuke, discarding reads with adapters, uncalled bases, mean Phred below 15, or no exact constant-primer or identifier match. High-quality paired reads were merged using COPE v1.2.5, and each unique nucleotide sequence was defined as a clonotype. MiTCR v1.1 was used to align the clonotypes against IMGT TRBV, TRBD and TRBJ reference segments. Analysis was restricted to V-J combinations with a frequency above 0.0001, which covered 99.2% of repertoires. The TCS score was defined as F50 (clonal expansion) divided by E x V (chaos), with BLOSUM62-based TCRdist calculated between CDR3 peptides within each V-J. Welch's t-statistics and random forest reduced roughly 530 V-J features to 13, which were used in a naive Bayes classifier (R e1071). No statistical method was used to fix the sample size in advance, and group allocation was not hidden from the investigators. According to the paper, TCR Vbeta CDR3 sequencing was carried out on about 140 peripheral blood samples, which came from about 45 ophthalmopathy, about 75 hyperthyroidism and roughly 17 progressor patients.

The TCR comes from a man aged 18 to 30 with Graves disease. Donor details come from another sample of the same person, matched by shared clones. The rearranged segments are TRBV9 and TRBJ2-3; 11 of the junction bases match TRBD2. Sequences were derived from peripheral blood mononuclear cells (PBMCs), sampled at new diagnosis, from a patient treated with antithyroid drugs. The CDR3: CASSLAGGGNTQYF. The sequence in DNA is TGTGCCAGCAGCCTAGCGGGAGGAGGGAATACGCAGTATTTT.